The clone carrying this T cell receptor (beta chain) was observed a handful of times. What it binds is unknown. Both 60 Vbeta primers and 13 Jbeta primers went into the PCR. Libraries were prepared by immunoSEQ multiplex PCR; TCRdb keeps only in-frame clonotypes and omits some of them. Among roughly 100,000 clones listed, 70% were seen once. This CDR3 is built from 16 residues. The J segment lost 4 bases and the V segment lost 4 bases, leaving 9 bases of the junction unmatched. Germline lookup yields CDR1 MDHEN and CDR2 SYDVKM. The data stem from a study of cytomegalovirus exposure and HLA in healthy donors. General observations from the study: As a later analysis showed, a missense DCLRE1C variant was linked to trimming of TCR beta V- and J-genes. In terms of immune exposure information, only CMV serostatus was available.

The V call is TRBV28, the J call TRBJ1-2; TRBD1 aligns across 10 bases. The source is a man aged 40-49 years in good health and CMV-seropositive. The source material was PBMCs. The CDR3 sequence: CASSSPQDRGSYGYTF. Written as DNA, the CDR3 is TGTGCCAGCAGTTCCCCCCAGGACAGGGGGTCCTATGGCTACACCTTC.